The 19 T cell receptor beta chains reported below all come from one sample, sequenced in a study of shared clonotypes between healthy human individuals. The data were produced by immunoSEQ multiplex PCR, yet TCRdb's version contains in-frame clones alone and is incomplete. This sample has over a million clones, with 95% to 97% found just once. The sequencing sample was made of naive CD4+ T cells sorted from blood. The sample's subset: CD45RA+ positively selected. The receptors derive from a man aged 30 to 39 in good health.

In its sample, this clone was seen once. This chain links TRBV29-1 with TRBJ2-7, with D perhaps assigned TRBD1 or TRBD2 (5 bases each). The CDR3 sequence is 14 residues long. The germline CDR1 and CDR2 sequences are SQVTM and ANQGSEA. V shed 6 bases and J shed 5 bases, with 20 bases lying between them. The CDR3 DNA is TGCAGCGTGACCGGGGCTTCACTCAGGGACGAGCAGTACTTC. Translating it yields CSVTGASLRDEQYF.

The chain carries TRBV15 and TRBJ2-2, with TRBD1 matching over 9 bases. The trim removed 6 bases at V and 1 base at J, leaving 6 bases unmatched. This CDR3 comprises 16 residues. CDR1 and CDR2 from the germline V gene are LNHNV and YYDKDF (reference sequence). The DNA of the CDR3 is TGTGCCACCAGTAGAACAGGGGGCTGGAACACCGGGGAGCTGTTTTTT. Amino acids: CATSRTGGWNTGELFF.

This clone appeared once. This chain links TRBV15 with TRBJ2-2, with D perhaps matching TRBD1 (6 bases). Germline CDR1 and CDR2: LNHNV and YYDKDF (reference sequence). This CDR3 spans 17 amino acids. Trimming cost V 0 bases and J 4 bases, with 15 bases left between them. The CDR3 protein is CATSRDFRRGTTGELFF. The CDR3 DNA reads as TGTGCCACCAGCAGAGATTTCCGCAGGGGTACCACCGGGGAGCTGTTTTTT. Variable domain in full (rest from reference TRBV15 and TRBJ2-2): DAMVIQNPRYQVTQFGKPVTLSCSQTLNHNVMYWYQQKSSQAPKLLFHYYDKDFNNEADTPDNFQSRRPNTSFCFLDIRSPGLGDTAMYLCATSRDFRRGTTGELFFGEGSRLTVL.

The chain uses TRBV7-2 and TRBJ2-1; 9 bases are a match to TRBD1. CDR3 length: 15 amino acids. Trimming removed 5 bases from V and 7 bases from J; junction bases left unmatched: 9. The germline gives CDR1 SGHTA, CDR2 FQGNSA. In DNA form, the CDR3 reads TGTGCCAGCAGCGCCACAGGGGGCGCTAATAATGAGCAGTTCTTC. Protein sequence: CASSATGGANNEQFF.

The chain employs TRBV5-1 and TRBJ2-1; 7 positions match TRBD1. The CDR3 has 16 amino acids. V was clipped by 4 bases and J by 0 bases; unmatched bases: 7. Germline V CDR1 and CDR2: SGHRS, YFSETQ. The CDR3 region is CASSRNRDSSYNEQFF. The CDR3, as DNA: TGCGCCAGCAGCAGAAACCGGGACAGCTCCTACAATGAGCAGTTCTTC.

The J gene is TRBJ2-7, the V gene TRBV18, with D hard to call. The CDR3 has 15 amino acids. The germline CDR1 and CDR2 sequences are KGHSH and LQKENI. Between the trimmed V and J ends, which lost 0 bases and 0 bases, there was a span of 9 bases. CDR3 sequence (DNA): TGTGCCAGCTCACCACCTAATTTTAGCTCCTACGAGCAGTACTTC. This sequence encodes CASSPPNFSSYEQYF.

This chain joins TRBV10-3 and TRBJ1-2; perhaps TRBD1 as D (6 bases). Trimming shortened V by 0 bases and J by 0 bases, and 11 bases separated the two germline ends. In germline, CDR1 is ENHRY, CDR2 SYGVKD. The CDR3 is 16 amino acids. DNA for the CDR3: TGTGCCATCAGTGAGTCCGGACAGTCAGCTAACTATGGCTACACCTTC. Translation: CAISESGQSANYGYTF.

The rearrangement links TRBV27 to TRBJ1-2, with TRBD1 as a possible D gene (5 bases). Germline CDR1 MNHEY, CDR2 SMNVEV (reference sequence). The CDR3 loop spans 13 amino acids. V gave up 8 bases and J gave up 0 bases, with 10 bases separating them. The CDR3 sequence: CASSGQTNYGYTF. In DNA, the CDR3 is TGTGCCAGCTCAGGGCAGACTAACTATGGCTACACCTTC.

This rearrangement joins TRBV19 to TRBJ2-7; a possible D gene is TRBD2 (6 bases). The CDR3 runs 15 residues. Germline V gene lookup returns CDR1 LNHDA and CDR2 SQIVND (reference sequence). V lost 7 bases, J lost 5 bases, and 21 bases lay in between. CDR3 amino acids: CASTPGLRVGHEQYF. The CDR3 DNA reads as TGTGCCAGTACCCCGGGACTTAGGGTAGGGCACGAGCAGTACTTC.

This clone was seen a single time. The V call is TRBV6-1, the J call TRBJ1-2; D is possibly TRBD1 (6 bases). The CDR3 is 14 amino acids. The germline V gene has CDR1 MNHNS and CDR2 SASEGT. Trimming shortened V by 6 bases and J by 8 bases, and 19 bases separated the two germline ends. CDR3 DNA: TGTGCCAGCAGGGACAGACCCGAGGGAAGGGGCTACACCTTC. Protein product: CASRDRPEGRGYTF.

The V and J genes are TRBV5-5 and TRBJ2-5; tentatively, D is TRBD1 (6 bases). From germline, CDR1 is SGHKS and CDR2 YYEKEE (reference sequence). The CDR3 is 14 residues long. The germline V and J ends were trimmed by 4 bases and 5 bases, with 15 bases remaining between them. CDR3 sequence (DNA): TGTGCCAGCAGCCACACAGGGTATGCGGAGACCCAGTACTTC. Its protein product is CASSHTGYAETQYF.

The CDR3 spells CASSQEDSSAHHPYNEQFF. The DNA of the CDR3 is TGCGCCAGCAGCCAAGAAGATTCTAGCGCGCACCACCCCTACAATGAGCAGTTCTTC. This sequence joins TRBV4-1 and TRBJ2-1; D is possibly TRBD2 (6 bases). Germline assignment: CDR1 MGHRA and CDR2 YSYEKL. This CDR3 comprises 19 residues. The ends were cut back, 0 bases at V and 2 bases at J, with 20 bases in the middle.

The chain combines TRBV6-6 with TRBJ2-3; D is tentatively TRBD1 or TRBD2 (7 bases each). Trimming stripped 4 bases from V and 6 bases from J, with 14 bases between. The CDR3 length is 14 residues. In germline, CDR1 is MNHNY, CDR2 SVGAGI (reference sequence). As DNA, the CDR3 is TGTGCCAGCAGTTCCCAGGGGGGGCAGGATACGCAGTATTTT. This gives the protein CASSSQGGQDTQYF.

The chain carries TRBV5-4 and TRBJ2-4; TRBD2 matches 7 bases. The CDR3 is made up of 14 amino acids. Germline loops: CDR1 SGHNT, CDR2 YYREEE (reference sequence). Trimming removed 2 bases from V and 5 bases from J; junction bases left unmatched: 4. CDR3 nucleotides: TGTGCCAGCAGCTTTACTCTAGCGGAAAACATTCAGTACTTC. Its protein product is CASSFTLAENIQYF.

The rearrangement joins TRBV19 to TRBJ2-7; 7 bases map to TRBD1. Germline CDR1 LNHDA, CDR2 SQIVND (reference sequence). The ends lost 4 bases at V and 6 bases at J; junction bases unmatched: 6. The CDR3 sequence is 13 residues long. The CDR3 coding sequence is TGTGCCAGTAGTAGACAGGGAAGTGGCGAGCAGTACTTC. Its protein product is CASSRQGSGEQYF.

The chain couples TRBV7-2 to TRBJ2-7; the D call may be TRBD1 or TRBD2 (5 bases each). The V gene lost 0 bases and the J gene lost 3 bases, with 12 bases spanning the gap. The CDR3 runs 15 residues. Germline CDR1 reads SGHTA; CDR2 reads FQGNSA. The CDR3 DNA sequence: TGTGCCAGCAGCTTAGCGTTCCGGGGCCTCTACGAGCAGTACTTC. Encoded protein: CASSLAFRGLYEQYF.

The CDR3 nucleotides are TGTGCCAGCAGACAAGATCCTAGCGGGAGTCCAGATACGCAGTATTTT. Amino acid sequence: CASRQDPSGSPDTQYF. V usage is TRBV5-4 and J usage is TRBJ2-3, with 10 bases fitting TRBD2. This CDR3 has 16 amino acids. After removal of 5 bases from V and 4 bases from J, the junction contained 10 bases not matched to a gene. CDR1 and CDR2 from the germline V gene are SGHNT and YYREEE (reference sequence).

CDR3 sequence reads: CASSSLRTSGSYEQYF. The CDR3 nucleotides read TGTGCCAGCAGCTCATTGCGGACTAGCGGCTCCTACGAGCAGTACTTC. This chain joins TRBV5-5 and TRBJ2-7; 10 bases fit TRBD2. V lost 3 bases, J lost 0 bases, and 6 bases stayed unmatched. The CDR3 is 16 amino acids. CDR1 is SGHKS, CDR2 YYEKEE, per germline (reference sequence).

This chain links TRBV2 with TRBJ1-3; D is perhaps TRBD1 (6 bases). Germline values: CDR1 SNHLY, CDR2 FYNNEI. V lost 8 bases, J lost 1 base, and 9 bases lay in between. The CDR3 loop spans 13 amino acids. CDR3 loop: CASAQGSGNTIYF. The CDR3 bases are TGTGCCAGCGCCCAGGGGTCTGGAAACACCATATATTTT.